The rows below give T cell receptor beta chains drawn from one sample of a study of cytomegalovirus exposure and HLA in healthy donors. Produced via immunoSEQ multiplex PCR; TCRdb's table is partial and in-frame only. The sample holds 150,000 to 200,000 clones; about an eighth are singletons and the top ten take about 7.8%. The sequenced sample was PBMCs. These receptors all stem from a man aged 50 to 59 in good health and CMV-seropositive. Both conserved end residues are part of each CDR3. The order of the fields is clone size, V gene, D gene, J gene, CDR3 protein, CDR3 DNA. The D gene is left open where the match is weak. Clone size is not always given. Where it is, it says once, few, many or a class for expanded clones.

clone_size: few; v_call: TRBV5-1; d_call: TRBD1; j_call: TRBJ1-4; cdr3_aa: CASSLETGTTNEKLFF; cdr3_nt: TGCGCCAGCAGCTTGGAGACAGGGACAACTAATGAAAAACTGTTTTTT
clone_size: few; v_call: TRBV28; d_call: NA; j_call: TRBJ1-5; cdr3_aa: CASSLGQRFQPQHF; cdr3_nt: TGTGCCAGCAGTTTAGGTCAGAGGTTTCAGCCCCAGCATTTT
clone_size: NA; v_call: TRBV9; d_call: NA; j_call: TRBJ1-3; cdr3_aa: CASSVAGEVDGNTIYF; cdr3_nt: TGTGCCAGCAGCGTAGCTGGGGAGGTAGATGGAAACACCATATATTTT
clone_size: NA; v_call: TRBV11-2; d_call: NA; j_call: TRBJ2-7; cdr3_aa: CASSHPGAANYEQYF; cdr3_nt: TGTGCCAGCAGCCACCCGGGTGCCGCAAACTACGAGCAGTACTTC
clone_size: NA; v_call: TRBV4-2; d_call: TRBD1; j_call: TRBJ1-1; cdr3_aa: CASGDRENTEAFF; cdr3_nt: TGTGCCAGCGGCGACAGGGAGAACACTGAAGCTTTCTTT
clone_size: NA; v_call: TRBV5-1; d_call: NA; j_call: TRBJ1-2; cdr3_aa: CASSSDGAGIYGYTF; cdr3_nt: TGCGCCAGCAGCTCGGACGGAGCAGGGATATATGGCTACACCTTC
clone_size: few; v_call: TRBV2; d_call: NA; j_call: TRBJ1-1; cdr3_aa: CASSEARSGTEGTEAFF; cdr3_nt: TGTGCCAGCAGTGAAGCAAGGTCCGGGACGGAGGGCACTGAAGCTTTCTTT
clone_size: NA; v_call: TRBV30; d_call: NA; j_call: TRBJ1-1; cdr3_aa: CAWSVLGRGLLLSTEAFF; cdr3_nt: TGTGCCTGGAGTGTACTGGGCAGGGGTTTGTTGTTGAGCACTGAAGCTTTCTTT
clone_size: NA; v_call: TRBV7-6; d_call: TRBD1; j_call: TRBJ1-1; cdr3_aa: CASSPQGDTNTEAFF; cdr3_nt: TGTGCCAGCAGCCCTCAGGGGGACACCAACACTGAAGCTTTCTTT
clone_size: NA; v_call: TRBV7-6; d_call: NA; j_call: TRBJ2-5; cdr3_aa: CASSPTGEQETQYF; cdr3_nt: TGTGCCAGCAGCCCCACGGGGGAACAAGAGACCCAGTACTTC
clone_size: NA; v_call: TRBV2; d_call: TRBD2; j_call: TRBJ2-3; cdr3_aa: CGTSGGRRGTDTQYF; cdr3_nt: TGTGGAACCTCGGGGGGGCGGAGGGGCACAGATACGCAGTATTTT
clone_size: NA; v_call: TRBV7-9; d_call: NA; j_call: TRBJ2-2; cdr3_aa: CASSLSGNTGELFF; cdr3_nt: TGTGCCAGCAGCTTAAGCGGGAACACCGGGGAGCTGTTTTTT
clone_size: few; v_call: TRBV5-1; d_call: NA; j_call: TRBJ2-7; cdr3_aa: CASSLAWLQGEQYF; cdr3_nt: TGCGCCAGCAGCTTGGCATGGCTTCAGGGGGAGCAGTACTTC
clone_size: NA; v_call: TRBV19; d_call: TRBD2; j_call: TRBJ2-1; cdr3_aa: CASTLLAGLSYNEQFF; cdr3_nt: TGTGCCAGTACCTTACTAGCGGGGCTTTCCTACAATGAGCAGTTCTTC
clone_size: NA; v_call: TRBV20-1; d_call: NA; j_call: TRBJ2-5; cdr3_aa: CSASLQETQYF; cdr3_nt: TGCAGTGCTAGTCTGCAGGAGACCCAGTACTTC
clone_size: NA; v_call: TRBV28; d_call: NA; j_call: TRBJ1-4; cdr3_aa: CASRDTAVRGEKLFF; cdr3_nt: TGTGCCAGTCGGGACACCGCGGTTCGAGGTGAAAAACTGTTTTTT
clone_size: NA; v_call: TRBV6-5; d_call: NA; j_call: TRBJ1-1; cdr3_aa: CASSYSRMNTEAFF; cdr3_nt: TGTGCCAGCAGTTACTCGAGGATGAACACTGAAGCTTTCTTT
clone_size: NA; v_call: TRBV5-1; d_call: NA; j_call: TRBJ1-1; cdr3_aa: CASSPPVQEGTEAFF; cdr3_nt: TGCGCCAGCAGCCCCCCGGTACAGGAGGGCACTGAAGCTTTCTTT
clone_size: NA; v_call: TRBV9; d_call: TRBD1; j_call: TRBJ1-4; cdr3_aa: CASSALTGGMEKLFF; cdr3_nt: TGTGCCAGCAGCGCACTGACAGGGGGCATGGAAAAACTGTTTTTT
clone_size: NA; v_call: TRBV27; d_call: NA; j_call: TRBJ1-4; cdr3_aa: CASSLRGGEKLFF; cdr3_nt: TGTGCCAGCAGTTTACGGGGGGGGGAAAAACTGTTTTTT
clone_size: few; v_call: TRBV7-9; d_call: NA; j_call: TRBJ1-1; cdr3_aa: CASSPPLAGDTEAFF; cdr3_nt: TGTGCCAGCAGCCCTCCGTTAGCAGGGGACACTGAAGCTTTCTTT
clone_size: NA; v_call: TRBV10-2; d_call: NA; j_call: TRBJ2-3; cdr3_aa: CASTEPRDVTADQRVRYF; cdr3_nt: TGCGCCAGCACCGAACCCCGCGACGTGACAGCCGATCAAAGAGTGCGGTATTTT